This T cell receptor (beta chain) was identified during a study of CD8 T cells in ankylosing spondylitis. General study findings and limits: A motif in TCR beta, a set of eight highly homologous variants, appeared characteristic of ankylosing spondylitis blood. Those disease-linked clones were CD8+; they were also relatively rare in peripheral blood.

In its sample, this clonotype was seen a few times. As yet, its antigen is unknown. V lost 2 bases and J lost 2; bases outside the gene matches: 10. This CDR3 contains 18 residues. Germline-derived CDR1 and CDR2 are SGHTA and FQGTGA. A quantitative 5'-RACE method, one with molecular barcodes, was used to make TCR beta libraries. TCRdb analysed the 5' RACE reads with MiXCR anew, one entry per CDR3 protein. The table shows 220,000 or so distinct CDR3 sequences, with roughly 18% occurring only once. This TCR was sampled from a male donor with ankylosing spondylitis. The specimen sequenced was blood, either unsorted or a sorted T cell fraction (not recorded which). The chain employs TRBV7-3 and TRBJ2-3; TRBD2 matches at 10 bases. The CDR3 DNA reads as TGTGCCAGCAGCTTATGGGGTAGCGGGGGGCGCCTCACAGATACGCAGTATTTT. Translated: CASSLWGSGGRLTDTQYF.